Listed below are T cell receptor beta chains from one sample, sequenced in a study of shared clonotypes between healthy human individuals. Only in-frame clones appear in the TCRdb table, and some are missing; sequencing was by immunoSEQ multiplex PCR. The sample contains some 2,400,000 clones, around 95% of which appear only once. Sequencing input: naive CD4+ T cells sorted from blood. These receptors all stem from a man aged 18-30 years in good health. CDR3s include the opening cysteine and the closing phenylalanine or tryptophan. Fields, in order: J gene, V gene, D gene, clone size, CDR3 protein, CDR3 DNA. D genes are given only for firm matches. The size of a clone is reported for some rows only, either as once, few or many, or as a class for expanded clones.

J: TRBJ2-2
V: TRBV6-6
D: NA
size: NA
CDR3: CASSYLLTTGTGELFF
DNA: TGTGCCAGCAGTTACCTCCTGACGACAGGAACCGGGGAGCTGTTTTTT

J: TRBJ2-7
V: TRBV30
D: TRBD2
size: NA
CDR3: CAWATGTSGRARWEQYF
DNA: TGTGCCTGGGCGACCGGGACTAGCGGGAGAGCCAGGTGGGAGCAGTACTTC

J: TRBJ2-7
V: TRBV5-5
D: NA
size: NA
CDR3: CASSLGLVGPSYEQYF
DNA: TGTGCCAGCAGCTTGGGGCTAGTGGGTCCTTCCTACGAGCAGTACTTC

J: TRBJ1-5
V: TRBV19
D: NA
size: NA
CDR3: CASSIEGGRLGNQPQHF
DNA: TGTGCCAGTAGTATAGAAGGAGGCCGCCTTGGCAATCAGCCCCAGCATTTT

J: TRBJ1-4
V: TRBV5-4
D: TRBD1
size: NA
CDR3: CASSSTQGVGEKLFF
DNA: TGTGCCAGCAGCTCTACACAGGGGGTGGGTGAAAAACTGTTTTTT

J: TRBJ2-7
V: TRBV4-1
D: NA
size: NA
CDR3: CASSPGRALTGEQYF
DNA: TGCGCCAGCAGCCCGGGCAGGGCCCTAACGGGTGAGCAGTACTTC

J: TRBJ2-7
V: TRBV6-5
D: NA
size: NA
CDR3: CASSQQGPAYEQYF
DNA: TGTGCCAGCAGCCAGCAGGGGCCGGCCTACGAGCAGTACTTC

J: TRBJ1-5
V: TRBV7-8
D: NA
size: NA
CDR3: CASSLLWYGNQPQHF
DNA: TGTGCCAGCAGCTTACTGTGGTATGGCAATCAGCCCCAGCATTTT

J: TRBJ1-5
V: TRBV28
D: NA
size: NA
CDR3: CASRLQESGNQPQHF
DNA: TGTGCCAGCAGGTTACAGGAGAGCGGCAATCAGCCCCAGCATTTT

J: TRBJ2-7
V: TRBV9
D: TRBD2
size: NA
CDR3: CASSVGGSGNFYEQYF
DNA: TGTGCCAGCAGCGTAGGAGGTAGCGGGAATTTCTACGAGCAGTACTTC

J: TRBJ1-5
V: TRBV2
D: TRBD1
size: NA
CDR3: CASRNRGWQPQHF
DNA: TGTGCCAGCAGAAACAGGGGATGGCAGCCCCAGCATTTT

J: TRBJ1-2
V: TRBV27
D: TRBD1
size: NA
CDR3: CASSWYPGQGRKGYTF
DNA: TGTGCCAGCAGTTGGTACCCGGGACAGGGGCGGAAAGGCTACACCTTC

J: TRBJ2-3
V: TRBV10-3
D: NA
size: NA
CDR3: CATSTGRGDTQYF
DNA: TGTGCCACCTCGACAGGGAGGGGGGATACGCAGTATTTT

J: TRBJ1-1
V: TRBV5-3
D: NA
size: NA
CDR3: CARSLGQGDTEAFF
DNA: TGTGCCAGAAGCTTGGGCCAGGGAGACACTGAAGCTTTCTTT

J: TRBJ1-1
V: TRBV2
D: NA
size: NA
CDR3: CASSLQGGNTEAFF
DNA: TGTGCCAGCAGCCTACAGGGAGGGAACACTGAAGCTTTCTTT

J: TRBJ1-5
V: TRBV4-2
D: NA
size: NA
CDR3: CASSQTLNSGAGGQPQHF
DNA: TGTGCCAGCAGCCAGACATTAAACTCGGGAGCCGGCGGGCAGCCCCAGCATTTT

J: TRBJ2-3
V: TRBV10-1
D: NA
size: NA
CDR3: CASSPSTVTDTQYF
DNA: TGCGCCAGCAGTCCTTCGACAGTCACAGATACGCAGTATTTT

J: TRBJ1-1
V: TRBV6-5
D: NA
size: NA
CDR3: CASSRAMNTEAFF
DNA: TGTGCCAGCAGTAGGGCCATGAACACTGAAGCTTTCTTT

J: TRBJ1-1
V: TRBV9
D: NA
size: NA
CDR3: CASSVEVSRNTEAFF
DNA: TGTGCCAGCAGCGTAGAGGTATCCCGAAACACTGAAGCTTTCTTT

J: TRBJ1-2
V: TRBV14
D: TRBD1
size: NA
CDR3: CASSPGQGYGYTF
DNA: TGTGCCAGCAGCCCGGGACAGGGCTATGGCTACACCTTC

J: TRBJ2-3
V: TRBV2
D: NA
size: NA
CDR3: CASSEREPTPDTQYF
DNA: TGTGCCAGCAGTGAGCGGGAACCAACCCCAGATACGCAGTATTTT

J: TRBJ2-7
V: TRBV5-4
D: NA
size: NA
CDR3: CASSTGTSYEQYF
DNA: TGTGCCAGCAGCACGGGGACTTCCTACGAGCAGTACTTC

J: TRBJ2-7
V: TRBV5-1
D: TRBD2
size: once
CDR3: CASSLWTSEIKVRYEQYF
DNA: TGCGCCAGCAGCTTGTGGACTAGCGAGATTAAAGTCCGTTACGAGCAGTACTTC

J: TRBJ1-2
V: TRBV5-4
D: TRBD1
size: once
CDR3: CASRAGQRVNYGYTF
DNA: TGTGCCAGCAGGGCGGGACAGAGGGTGAACTATGGCTACACCTTC

J: TRBJ2-5
V: TRBV7-2
D: NA
size: NA
CDR3: CASRGGGGGGTQYF
DNA: TGTGCCAGCCGTGGCGGCGGAGGAGGGGGGACCCAGTACTTC

J: TRBJ1-1
V: TRBV27
D: TRBD1
size: once
CDR3: CASSAYRGPATEAFF
DNA: TGTGCCAGCAGTGCGTACAGGGGGCCGGCCACTGAAGCTTTCTTT

J: TRBJ2-1
V: TRBV10-3
D: TRBD1
size: NA
CDR3: CAATGGLYNEQFF
DNA: TGTGCCGCGACAGGGGGCCTTTACAATGAGCAGTTCTTC

J: TRBJ2-5
V: TRBV30
D: TRBD1
size: NA
CDR3: CAWSVGQGLGTQYF
DNA: TGTGCCTGGAGTGTGGGACAGGGGCTCGGGACCCAGTACTTC

J: TRBJ2-3
V: TRBV9
D: NA
size: NA
CDR3: CASSVTTGVNRADTQYF
DNA: TGTGCCAGCAGCGTAACTACGGGGGTCAACCGCGCGGATACGCAGTATTTT

J: TRBJ1-3
V: TRBV7-2
D: NA
size: NA
CDR3: CASSSGFGGNTIYF
DNA: TGTGCCAGCAGCTCAGGGTTCGGTGGAAACACCATATATTTT

J: TRBJ2-3
V: TRBV2
D: TRBD2
size: NA
CDR3: CASSTGTSADTQYF
DNA: TGTGCCAGCAGCACCGGGACTAGCGCAGATACGCAGTATTTT

J: TRBJ2-1
V: TRBV11-2
D: TRBD1
size: NA
CDR3: CASSSGTGGSNEQFF
DNA: TGTGCCAGCAGCTCCGGGACAGGGGGAAGCAATGAGCAGTTCTTC

J: TRBJ1-5
V: TRBV28
D: NA
size: NA
CDR3: CASSFPSNQPQHF
DNA: TGTGCCAGCAGTTTTCCCAGCAATCAGCCCCAGCATTTT

J: TRBJ1-1
V: TRBV10-3
D: TRBD1
size: NA
CDR3: CAISSGQGETFF
DNA: TGTGCCATCAGTTCGGGACAGGGTGAAACTTTCTTT

J: TRBJ1-2
V: TRBV28
D: NA
size: NA
CDR3: CASNGGQDYGYTF
DNA: TGTGCCAGCAACGGGGGACAAGACTATGGCTACACCTTC

J: TRBJ2-5
V: TRBV7-9
D: TRBD1
size: NA
CDR3: CASSLAQGGSETQYF
DNA: TGTGCCAGCAGCTTAGCGCAAGGGGGCAGCGAGACCCAGTACTTC

J: TRBJ2-3
V: TRBV5-1
D: NA
size: NA
CDR3: CASSLWTDAGDTQYF
DNA: TGCGCCAGCAGCTTGTGGACGGATGCGGGAGATACGCAGTATTTT

J: TRBJ1-1
V: TRBV6-5
D: TRBD1
size: NA
CDR3: CASSSGGEWDTEAFF
DNA: TGTGCCAGCAGTTCAGGGGGAGAATGGGACACTGAAGCTTTCTTT

J: TRBJ1-4
V: TRBV18
D: NA
size: NA
CDR3: CASSPTPTRMEKLFF
DNA: TGTGCCAGCTCACCTACCCCGACCAGGATGGAAAAACTGTTTTTT

J: TRBJ2-2
V: TRBV29-1
D: TRBD2
size: NA
CDR3: CSAASGRSTGELFF
DNA: TGCAGCGCGGCTAGCGGGAGGAGCACCGGGGAGCTGTTTTTT

J: TRBJ2-7
V: TRBV6-1
D: NA
size: NA
CDR3: CASSVEGDRTYEQYF
DNA: TGTGCCAGCAGTGTAGAGGGGGACCGCACCTACGAGCAGTACTTC

J: TRBJ1-1
V: TRBV10-2
D: NA
size: NA
CDR3: CASSEAGLGTEAFF
DNA: TGCGCCAGCAGTGAGGCAGGGTTGGGCACTGAAGCTTTCTTT